The clone carrying this T cell receptor (beta chain) showed up many times. The sample belongs to a study of T-cell reconstitution after alpha-beta-depleted transplantation in children. Germline CDR1 reads ENHRY; CDR2 reads SYGVKD. This CDR3 region has 17 residues. Germline trimming cut 6 bases from V and 3 bases from J; bases unmatched to any gene: 10. Library preparation (for TCRbeta) was performed with unique molecular identifiers. TCRdb processed the PCR reads anew with MiXCR; each CDR3 protein has one entry. The top ten clones hold around 3% of a sample with hundreds of thousands of distinct CDR3 sequences, approximately 12% of them seen once.

The sequencing here drew on PBMCs from the stem cell graft donor, taken from the stem cell graft. The sequence came from a human donor who donated a stem cell graft to a child with acute lymphoblastic leukemia. V usage is TRBV10-3 and J usage is TRBJ2-3; 12 bases line up with TRBD2. The CDR3 region is CAISLKQTSGGTDTQYF. The CDR3 nucleotides are TGTGCCATCAGCCTGAAACAAACTAGCGGGGGGACAGATACGCAGTATTTT.